The 2 T cell receptor beta chains reported below all come from one sample, sequenced in a study of PD-L1 blockade in urothelial cancer. The sample's time point: pretreatment peripheral blood. The protocol was immunoSEQ multiplex PCR, while the TCRdb copy is restricted to in-frame clones and leaves out a portion. Among over 100,000 clones, about 81% were seen once, and the ten largest hold 2.5% to 4%. The sequences come from PBMCs, collected around atezolizumab (anti-PD-L1) treatment. The receptors were sampled from a man in his fifties or sixties with urothelial cancer.

DNA of the CDR3: TGTGCCAGCAGTTACCGGGAATATGGGCCCCAGCATTTT. Translation: CASSYREYGPQHF. The chain links TRBV6-6 to TRBJ1-5; D call uncertain. Germline lookup yields CDR1 MNHNY and CDR2 SVGAGI (reference sequence). There are 13 residues in the CDR3. V was cut by 2 bases and J by 9 bases, with 11 bases left in between.

V is TRBV18 and J is TRBJ2-7; TRBD1 agrees at 10 bases. The CDR3 runs to 15 residues. Trimming at V came to 0 bases and at J to 4 bases, leaving 3 bases not matched to a gene. The germline CDR1 and CDR2 sequences are KGHSH and LQKENI. In DNA form, the CDR3 reads TGTGCCAGCTCACCACCGGGACAGGGGTTTTACGAGCAGTACTTC. Translated: CASSPPGQGFYEQYF.